This TCR beta chain was profiled in a study of T-cell memory formation after mild COVID-19. The study, taken as a whole, reports: Clones that contracted from day 15 to 85 had balanced CD4/CD8; later expanders were CD4+ biased.

5'RACE with constant-segment primers built TCRalpha and TCRbeta cDNA libraries with UMIs. TCRdb analysed the 5' RACE reads with MiXCR anew, one entry per CDR3 protein. The table includes roughly 450,000 distinct CDR3 sequences, approximately 18% detected once. The sample holds a few counts of this clonotype. Its antigen is as yet unknown. CDR3 length: 18 residues. Trimming removed 3 bases from V and 0 bases from J, with 18 bases in between. From germline, CDR1 is SEHNR and CDR2 FQNEAQ (reference sequence). The sample comprised PBMCs or a T cell subset sorted from them (not recorded which). The rearrangement uses TRBV7-9 and TRBJ2-1; D may be TRBD2 (6 bases). The receptor was derived from an adult woman who had mild COVID-19 (a few samples of this study predate the infection). Cell type and time point are not known. CDR3 sequence: CASSFVVSSGPSYNEQFF. The CDR3 nucleotides are TGTGCCAGCAGCTTCGTTGTCAGTAGCGGACCCTCCTACAATGAGCAGTTCTTC.